This T cell receptor beta chain was captured in a study of T cell responses to AZD1222 COVID-19 vaccine. Study observations and caveats: The donor cohort was predominantly white British with a female majority, and clonal diversity may have been underestimated. Regions 160-218 and 743-854 held dominance among vaccine-associated CD4 TCRs, which spanned spike. Breadth and depth of Spike-specific TCRs rose after two AZD1222 doses.

In regard to this clone: Antigen: not known.

Clones were sequenced by immunoSEQ multiplex PCR, and TCRdb holds only the in-frame ones, with some missing. Seen here are around 150,000 clones, 70% to 90% observed once, and the top ten hold under 2.5%. Germline-derived CDR1 and CDR2 are LGHDT and YNNKEL (reference sequence). This CDR3 region has 16 residues. Trimming cost V 7 bases and J 4 bases, with 22 bases left between them. The chain combines TRBV3-1 (or the pseudogene TRBV3-2) with TRBJ1-2, with D possibly being TRBD1 (6 bases). The sample consisted of peripheral blood, taken on day 0 of AZD1222 vaccination. The receptor was isolated from an adult in good health. DNA for the CDR3: TGTGCCAGCATGGGAGGGAGGGGGACGGGGACCTATGGCTACACCTTC. Translation gives CASMGGRGTGTYGYTF.